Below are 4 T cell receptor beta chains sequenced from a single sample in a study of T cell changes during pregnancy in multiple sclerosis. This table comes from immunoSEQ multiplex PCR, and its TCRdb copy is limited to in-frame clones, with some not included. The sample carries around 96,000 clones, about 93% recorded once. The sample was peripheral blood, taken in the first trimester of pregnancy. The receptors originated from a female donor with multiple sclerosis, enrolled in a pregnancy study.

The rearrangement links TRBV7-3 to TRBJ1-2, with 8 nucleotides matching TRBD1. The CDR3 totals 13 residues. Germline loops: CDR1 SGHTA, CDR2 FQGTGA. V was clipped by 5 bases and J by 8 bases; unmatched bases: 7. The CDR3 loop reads CASSLDRDGGYTF. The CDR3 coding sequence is TGTGCCAGCAGCCTGGACAGGGATGGCGGCTACACCTTC.

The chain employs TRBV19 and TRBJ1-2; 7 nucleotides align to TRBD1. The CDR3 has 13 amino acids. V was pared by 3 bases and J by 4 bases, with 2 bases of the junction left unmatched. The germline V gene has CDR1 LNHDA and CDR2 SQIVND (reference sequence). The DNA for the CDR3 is TGTGCCAGTAGTATCGGGACAGTCTATGGCTACACCTTC. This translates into CASSIGTVYGYTF.

The CDR3: CATSRSPPAIAGGLSSTDTQYF. CDR3 in DNA: TGTGCCACCAGCAGAAGCCCCCCCGCCATAGCGGGGGGCCTTTCTAGCACAGATACGCAGTATTTT. This rearrangement joins TRBV15 to TRBJ2-3; 10 positions agree with TRBD2. This CDR3 spans 22 amino acids. Germline V gene data show CDR1 as LNHNV and CDR2 as YYDKDF (reference sequence). Unmatched junction bases numbered 20, after V lost 2 bases and J lost 0 bases.

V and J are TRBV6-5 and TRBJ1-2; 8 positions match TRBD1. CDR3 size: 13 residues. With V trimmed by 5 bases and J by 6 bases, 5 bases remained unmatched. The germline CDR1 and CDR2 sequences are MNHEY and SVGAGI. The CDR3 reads CASSPTGGHGYTF. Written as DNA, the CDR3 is TGTGCCAGCAGTCCTACAGGGGGACATGGCTACACCTTC.